This T cell receptor beta chain was retrieved from a study of T cell responses to AZD1222 COVID-19 vaccine. Study at large: Pooling was applied to second doses at about 4 or about 12 weeks.

With respect to this clone: The antigen is undetermined.

J lost 5 bases, V lost 5 bases, and 5 bases had no gene match. The CDR3 covers 15 residues. The V gene's germline CDR1 is MRHNA and CDR2 SNTAGT. This table comes from immunoSEQ multiplex PCR, and its TCRdb copy is limited to in-frame clones, with some not included. The data show about 120,000 clones, around 88% seen once. General study findings and limits: Only after the peak T cell response were repertoires sampled. Two AZD1222 doses significantly raised spike-specific TCR breadth and depth over controls. White British donors predominated, females outnumbered males, and clonal diversity was possibly underestimated.

This chain joins TRBV6-4 and TRBJ2-2, with 10 nucleotides matching TRBD1. The starting material was peripheral blood, obtained on day 0 of AZD1222 vaccination. The source is an adult in good health. The CDR3 DNA reads as TGTGCCAGCAGTAGACAGGGGGCTCGGACCGGGGAGCTGTTTTTT. It is translated as CASSRQGARTGELFF.